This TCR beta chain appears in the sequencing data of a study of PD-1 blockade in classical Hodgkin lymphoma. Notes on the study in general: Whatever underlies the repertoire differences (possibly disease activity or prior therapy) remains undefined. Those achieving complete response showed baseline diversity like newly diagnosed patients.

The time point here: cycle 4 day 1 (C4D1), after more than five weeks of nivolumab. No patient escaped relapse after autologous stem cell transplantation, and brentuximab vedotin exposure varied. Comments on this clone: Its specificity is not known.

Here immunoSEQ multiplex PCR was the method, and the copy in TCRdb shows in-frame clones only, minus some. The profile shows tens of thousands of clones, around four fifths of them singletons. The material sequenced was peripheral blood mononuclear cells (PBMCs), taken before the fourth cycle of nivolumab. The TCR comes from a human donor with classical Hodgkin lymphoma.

CDR3: CSASVGARAFF. CDR3 coding DNA: TGCAGTGCTAGTGTCGGGGCGCGGGCTTTCTTT. The V gene is TRBV20-1, the J gene TRBJ1-1; a possible D gene is TRBD1 (5 bases). Germline V gene data show CDR1 as DFQATT and CDR2 as SNEGSKA (reference sequence). The CDR3 is made up of 11 amino acids. Trimming took 3 bases from V and 11 from J, leaving 13 bases between them.